The 15 T cell receptor beta chains presented below share a single source sample, sequenced in a study of vaccination effects on CD4 cells after COVID-19. The data were produced by immunoSEQ multiplex PCR, yet TCRdb's version contains in-frame clones alone and is incomplete. The repertoire consists of tens of thousands of clones, with roughly 80% occurring once and the leading ten covering less than 2.5%. ViraFEST assay sequencing came after antigen-specific CD4+ T cells were expanded with viral peptide pools. After roughly 10 days in culture, the CD4+ T cells were isolated. Two doses of either BNT162b2 or mRNA-1273 were given to each participant. These receptors lack a known antigen. This specimen consisted of CD4+ T cells from PBMCs cultured with HCoV-OC43 spike peptides, obtained after COVID-19 vaccination. Subset indicated: HCoV-OC43 spike overlapping peptide pool stimulation. Every receptor here comes from a human donor who received a COVID-19 vaccine.

The rearrangement joins TRBV30 to TRBJ1-6, with a tentative D call TRBD1 (6 bases). The CDR3 extends over 13 amino acids. V lost 5 bases to trimming and J lost 5 bases, with 10 bases between them. Germline CDR1 reads GTSNPN; CDR2 reads SVGIG (reference sequence). The CDR3 loop reads CAWSGANNSPLHF. In DNA form, the CDR3 reads TGTGCCTGGTCGGGGGCGAATAATTCACCCCTCCACTTT.

The chain is built from TRBV5-1 and TRBJ1-4, with a weak D call TRBD1 (6 bases). The germline V gene encodes CDR1 SGHRS and CDR2 YFSETQ. V shed 0 bases and J shed 8 bases, with 14 bases lying between them. The CDR3 spans 15 residues. DNA of the CDR3: TGCGCCAGCAGCTTGGTTGCAGGGGTCGGGGAAAAACTGTTTTTT. Protein: CASSLVAGVGEKLFF.

This rearrangement joins TRBV20-1 to TRBJ1-2; D gene uncertain. Germline CDR1 reads DFQATT; CDR2 reads SNEGSKA (reference sequence). The CDR3 contains 10 residues. The V end was cut by 4 bases, the J end by 6 bases, with 6 bases between. The CDR3 nucleotides read TGCAGTGCTAAAAGGGATGGCTACACCTTC. Protein sequence: CSAKRDGYTF.

The chain joins TRBV3-1 (or the pseudogene TRBV3-2) to TRBJ1-3, with D perhaps matching TRBD1 (6 bases). In germline, CDR1 is LGHDT, CDR2 YNNKEL (reference sequence). The CDR3 totals 14 residues. With 5 bases removed from V and 3 bases from J, the gap between germline ends came to 11 bases. CDR3 sequence reads: CASSYREGGNTIYF. CDR3 bases: TGTGCCAGCAGCTACAGGGAAGGTGGAAACACCATATATTTT.

This clone was counted between two and nine times. Here the CDR3 reads CASSHRTGTYNEQFF. The CDR3 nucleotides are TGTGCCAGCAGCCACCGGACAGGGACGTACAATGAGCAGTTCTTC. The chain joins TRBV5-6 to TRBJ2-1, with 8 positions matching TRBD1. V was clipped by 4 bases and J by 4 bases; unmatched bases: 7. CDR1 and CDR2 from the germline V gene are SGHDT and YYEEEE. The CDR3 totals 15 residues.

Only a few counts were recorded for this clone. The chain is built from TRBV12-5 and TRBJ2-7; D uncertain. Germline V gene data show CDR1 as LGHNT and CDR2 as FRNRAP. V gave up 5 bases and J gave up 3 bases, with 11 bases separating them. CDR3 length: 13 residues. This CDR3 reads CASGTDTLYEQYV. The CDR3 nucleotides read TGTGCTAGTGGTACCGACACGCTCTACGAGCAGTACGTC.

This chain links TRBV12-5 with TRBJ1-1, with 7 positions matching TRBD1. The V gene's germline CDR1 is LGHNT and CDR2 FRNRAP. The CDR3 has 16 residues. Unmatched junction bases numbered 11, after V lost 2 bases and J lost 5 bases. DNA of the CDR3: TGTGCTAGTGGTTTGAACAGGGGAGGAAGTAGGACTGAAGCTTTCTTT. Its protein product is CASGLNRGGSRTEAFF.

This clone was seen a few times. V gene TRBV5-6 combines with J gene TRBJ1-6; D is unclear. Germline-derived CDR1 and CDR2 are SGHDT and YYEEEE. This CDR3 comprises 14 residues. Trimming removed 1 base from V and 4 bases from J, with 6 bases in between. CDR3 amino acids: CASSLSQYNSPLHF. The DNA for the CDR3 is TGTGCCAGCAGCTTGAGTCAGTATAATTCACCCCTCCACTTT.

This clone was counted only a few times. The chain couples TRBV5-4 to TRBJ1-2, with 7 bases matching TRBD1. The CDR3 has 16 residues. From germline, CDR1 is SGHNT and CDR2 YYREEE (reference sequence). The ends lost 4 bases at V and 8 bases at J; junction bases unmatched: 17. The CDR3 reads CASSPGQEGSIVGYTF. CDR3 sequence (DNA): TGTGCCAGCAGCCCTGGACAGGAGGGGTCTATAGTAGGCTACACCTTC.

The rearrangement joins TRBV6-5 to TRBJ2-5, with D uncertain. There are 14 residues in the CDR3. V was trimmed by 2 bases and J by 5 bases, leaving 12 bases between them. Per germline, CDR1 MNHEY and CDR2 SVGAGI. The CDR3 sequence is CASSYGPVRETQYF. CDR3 in DNA: TGTGCCAGCAGTTACGGTCCGGTGAGGGAGACCCAGTACTTC.

The chain has TRBV19 and TRBJ1-4, with TRBD1 as a possible D gene (6 bases). Germline CDR1 is LNHDA and CDR2 is SQIVND (reference sequence). This CDR3 comprises 16 residues. Trimming took off 5 bases at V and 4 bases at J, with 17 bases between the two ends. CDR3 sequence: CASSPPRGQVNEKLFF. CDR3 DNA sequence: TGTGCCAGTAGTCCGCCTCGGGGGCAGGTTAATGAAAAACTGTTTTTT.

The J gene is TRBJ2-5, the V gene TRBV27; maybe TRBD2 (6 bases). Trimming cost V 2 bases and J 7 bases, with 20 bases left between them. CDR3 length: 16 residues. CDR1 is MNHEY, CDR2 SMNVEV, per germline (reference sequence). The CDR3 DNA follows: TGTGCCAGCAGTTTAGGAGGGGAGGACCAGCAGCGGACCCAGTACTTC. This encodes CASSLGGEDQQRTQYF.

This clone came up a few times. V is TRBV3-1 (or the pseudogene TRBV3-2) and J is TRBJ1-2; TRBD1 is a possible D gene (5 bases). The CDR3 is 13 residues long. Germline-derived CDR1 and CDR2 are LGHDT and YNNKEL (reference sequence). V was trimmed by 3 bases and J by 6 bases, leaving 11 bases between them. The CDR3 nucleotides read TGTGCCAGCAGCCAGCACCGGGGCGATGGCTACACCTTC. This gives the protein CASSQHRGDGYTF.

The chain carries TRBV5-4 and TRBJ2-1; 9 positions match TRBD2. The V segment lost 4 bases and the J segment 8 bases; nucleotides outside the gene matches: 13. The CDR3 has 16 residues. The germline CDR1 and CDR2 sequences are SGHNT and YYREEE (reference sequence). Here the CDR3 DNA reads TGTGCCAGCAGCCTTACCCCGGGACTAGCCAGTGATGAGCAGTTCTTC. The encoded protein is CASSLTPGLASDEQFF.

The chain links TRBV29-1 to TRBJ2-5; 9 bases line up with TRBD2. Germline CDR1 is SQVTM and CDR2 is ANQGSEA. The CDR3 has 15 residues. With 3 bases clipped from V and 4 bases from J, the junction kept 9 bases outside the gene matches. The CDR3 coding sequence is TGCAGCGTTGACGCGGGGGGGGCTATACGAGAGACCCAGTACTTC. Its protein is CSVDAGGAIRETQYF.